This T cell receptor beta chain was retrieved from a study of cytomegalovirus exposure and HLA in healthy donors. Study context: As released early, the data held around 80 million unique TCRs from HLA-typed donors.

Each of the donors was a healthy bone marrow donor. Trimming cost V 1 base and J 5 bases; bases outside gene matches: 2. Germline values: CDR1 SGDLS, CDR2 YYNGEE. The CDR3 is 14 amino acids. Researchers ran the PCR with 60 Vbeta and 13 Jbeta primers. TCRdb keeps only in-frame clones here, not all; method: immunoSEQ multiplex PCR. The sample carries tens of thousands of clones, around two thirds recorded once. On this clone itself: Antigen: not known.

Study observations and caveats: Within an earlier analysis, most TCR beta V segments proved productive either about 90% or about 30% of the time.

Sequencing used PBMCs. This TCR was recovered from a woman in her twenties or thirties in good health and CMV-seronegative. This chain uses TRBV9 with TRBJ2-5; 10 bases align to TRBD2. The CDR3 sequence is CASSVLAGEETQYF. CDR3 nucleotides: TGTGCCAGCAGCGTACTAGCGGGAGAGGAGACCCAGTACTTC.